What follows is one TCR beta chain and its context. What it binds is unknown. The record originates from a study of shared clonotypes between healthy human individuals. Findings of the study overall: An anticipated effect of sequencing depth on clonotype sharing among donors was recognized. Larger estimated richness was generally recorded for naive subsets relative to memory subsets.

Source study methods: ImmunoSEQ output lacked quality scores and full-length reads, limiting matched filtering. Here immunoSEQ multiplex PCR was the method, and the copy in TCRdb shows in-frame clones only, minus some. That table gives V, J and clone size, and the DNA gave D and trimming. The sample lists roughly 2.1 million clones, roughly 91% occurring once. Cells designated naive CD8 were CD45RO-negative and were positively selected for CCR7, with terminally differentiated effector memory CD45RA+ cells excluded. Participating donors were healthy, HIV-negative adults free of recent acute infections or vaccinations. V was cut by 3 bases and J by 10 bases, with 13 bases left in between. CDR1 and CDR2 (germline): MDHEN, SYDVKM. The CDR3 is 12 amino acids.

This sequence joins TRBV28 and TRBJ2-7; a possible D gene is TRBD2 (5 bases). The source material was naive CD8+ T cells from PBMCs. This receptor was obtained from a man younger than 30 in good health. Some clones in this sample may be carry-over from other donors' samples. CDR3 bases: TGTGCCAGCAGTTTCCAGCGGTTTCCCCAGTACTTC. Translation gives CASSFQRFPQYF.